The table lists the clone carrying this T cell receptor beta chain with a few counts. Its specificity is not known. This sample stems from a study of cytomegalovirus exposure and HLA in healthy donors. Points from the study as a whole: Later analysis identified several of the most significant clusters that appeared linked to common viral pathogens.

This CDR3 contains 15 residues. V was clipped by 3 bases and J by 3 bases; unmatched bases: 6. Looked up from germline, CDR1 is SGDLS and CDR2 is YYNGEE. The PCR ran on 60 Vbeta and 13 Jbeta primers. Sequenced by immunoSEQ multiplex PCR; TCRdb stores in-frame clones only, minus some. There are 100,000 to 150,000 clones in the sample; 75% to 80% occur only once, and approximately 3.9% lies in the top ten. Sequencing was performed on PBMCs. The sequence came from a man aged 35 to 55 in good health and CMV-seronegative. The rearrangement uses TRBV9 and TRBJ1-5; 7 nucleotides match TRBD1. The CDR3 nucleotides are TGTGCCAGCAGCGGCGACAGGGAGAACAATCAGCCCCAGCATTTT. It specifies CASSGDRENNQPQHF.